The next 30 T cell receptor beta chains were all read from a single sample in a study of high-grade serous ovarian cancer treatment subgroups. Tumor tissue was taken before any definitive surgery or chemotherapy was given. The data were produced by immunoSEQ multiplex PCR, yet TCRdb's version contains in-frame clones alone and is incomplete. The sample contains 30,000 or so clones, around 80% of which appear only once. Sequenced material: tumor tissue. The receptors stem from a human donor with high-grade serous ovarian cancer.

The rearrangement links TRBV30 to TRBJ2-7; no clear D gene. This CDR3 has 14 residues. V was pared by 2 bases and J by 4 bases, with 15 bases between. CDR1 is GTSNPN, CDR2 SVGIG, per germline (reference sequence). The DNA for the CDR3 is TGTGCCTGGAGTCCCTCCCTGGCCGGGTACGAGCAGTACTTC. This gives the protein CAWSPSLAGYEQYF.

The genes are TRBV5-6 and TRBJ1-2; D is perhaps TRBD1 (6 bases). Trimming cost V 5 bases and J 7 bases, with 12 bases left between them. Germline V CDR1 and CDR2: SGHDT, YYEEEE. This CDR3 is 12 amino acids long. As DNA, the CDR3 is TGTGCCAGCAGGGGTCAGGGGTCTGGCTACACCTTC. It specifies CASRGQGSGYTF.

The chain links TRBV30 to TRBJ1-1; D is uncertain. Trimming took off 8 bases at V and 1 base at J, with 20 bases between the two ends. CDR1 GTSNPN and CDR2 SVGIG come from the germline V gene (reference sequence). This CDR3 is built from 15 residues. The CDR3 is CALTLRTAENTEAFF. In DNA form, the CDR3 reads TGTGCCCTAACCCTAAGGACGGCGGAGAACACTGAAGCTTTCTTT.

The genes are TRBV9 and TRBJ2-6, with 7 bases aligning to TRBD2. J lost 4 bases, V lost 2 bases, and 9 bases had no gene match. Germline V gene data show CDR1 as SGDLS and CDR2 as YYNGEE. The CDR3 extends over 17 amino acids. For the CDR3, the DNA is TGTGCCAGCAGCGTCCGCGGGGGAAGGGCCGGGGCCAACGTCCTGACTTTC. Encoded protein: CASSVRGGRAGANVLTF.

V usage is TRBV29-1 and J usage is TRBJ2-5; TRBD2 matches 8 bases. TRBJ2-7 matches the DNA end more closely, so the J call is doubtful. Per germline, CDR1 SQVTM and CDR2 ANQGSEA. The CDR3 contains 14 residues. DNA for the CDR3: TGCAGCGTTGCCCACCCCGGGGGGGGGTACGAGCAGTACTTC. Its protein product is CSVAHPGGGYEQYF.

This chain uses TRBV9 with TRBJ2-2; unclear D gene. V lost 2 bases to trimming and J lost 0 bases, with 8 bases between them. The germline gives CDR1 SGDLS, CDR2 YYNGEE. This CDR3 region has 15 residues. For the CDR3, the DNA is TGTGCCAGCAGCGTTCGAAGCACGAACACCGGGGAGCTGTTTTTT. It is translated as CASSVRSTNTGELFF.

The gene calls are TRBV6-1 and TRBJ2-7; D not resolved. The V end lost 4 bases, the J end lost 4 bases, and 11 bases lay between the germline ends. The CDR3 runs 13 residues. Per germline, CDR1 MNHNS and CDR2 SASEGT. Here the CDR3 DNA reads TGTGCCAGCAGTGGCCCTCCCCTTTACGAGCAGTACTTC. Encoded protein: CASSGPPLYEQYF.

The chain uses TRBV12-5 and TRBJ1-2; perhaps TRBD1 as D (6 bases). In germline, CDR1 is LGHNT, CDR2 FRNRAP. The germline V and J ends were trimmed by 3 bases and 6 bases, with 23 bases remaining between them. This CDR3 has 17 amino acids. The CDR3 spells CASGFVPQVTGVHGYTF. The CDR3 bases are TGTGCTAGTGGTTTTGTACCACAGGTGACAGGAGTCCATGGCTACACCTTC.

The chain combines TRBV5-6 with TRBJ2-7, with 10 nucleotides matching TRBD2. V lost 0 bases to trimming and J lost 5 bases; unmatched junction nucleotides: 11. There are 17 residues in the CDR3. Per the germline V gene, CDR1 is SGHDT and CDR2 is YYEEEE. The CDR3 loop reads CASSLERASGRINEQYF. CDR3 DNA: TGTGCCAGCAGCTTGGAGAGAGCTAGCGGGAGAATCAACGAGCAGTACTTC.

The rearrangement links TRBV7-3 to TRBJ1-5; 8 bases fit TRBD1. The germline CDR1 and CDR2 sequences are SGHTA and FQGTGA. The CDR3 consists of 14 residues. V gave up 5 bases and J gave up 5 bases; unmatched junction bases: 5. CDR3 region: CASSVDRADQPQHF. CDR3 DNA: TGTGCCAGCAGCGTGGACAGGGCGGATCAGCCCCAGCATTTT.

The gene calls are TRBV28 and TRBJ2-3, with 12 bases matching TRBD2. The junction had 5 bases not matched to a gene; V was cut back by 5 bases and J by 5 bases. The germline V gene has CDR1 MDHEN and CDR2 SYDVKM. The CDR3 covers 15 residues. For the CDR3, the DNA is TGTGCCAGCAGTCCTAGCGGGAGGGCGGAAGATACGCAGTATTTT. Translating gives CASSPSGRAEDTQYF.

CDR3 amino acids: CASRPGQAGGGYTF. CDR3 bases: TGTGCCAGCAGACCTGGACAGGCTGGGGGTGGCTACACCTTC. This chain links TRBV28 with TRBJ1-2; 7 positions match TRBD1. This CDR3 comprises 14 residues. From germline, CDR1 is MDHEN and CDR2 SYDVKM. V dropped 6 bases and J dropped 7; count of bases not matched to a gene: 11.

The J gene is TRBJ1-3, the V gene TRBV28; D call uncertain. Trimming stripped 2 bases from V and 1 base from J, with 9 bases between. Germline assignment: CDR1 MDHEN and CDR2 SYDVKM. This CDR3 comprises 15 residues. In nucleotides, the CDR3 is TGTGCCAGCAGTTTAAGGGTAACTTCTGGAAACACCATATATTTT. This translates into CASSLRVTSGNTIYF.

V and J are TRBV27 and TRBJ2-5; D gene unclear. Germline V CDR1 and CDR2: MNHEY, SMNVEV (reference sequence). V was clipped by 4 bases and J by 2 bases, with 8 bases between them. CDR3 length equals 13 residues. The CDR3 DNA is TGTGCCAGCAGTTCTCTAACACAAGAGACCCAGTACTTC. It is translated as CASSSLTQETQYF.

This clone occurred a few times. CDR3 DNA sequence: TGTGCCAGCAGCTTGGGACAGGGGGCTAGCGGGACCTACGAGCAGTACTTC. Residues: CASSLGQGASGTYEQYF. The rearrangement joins TRBV5-4 to TRBJ2-7; possibly TRBD1 for D (10 bases). Looked up from germline, CDR1 is SGHNT and CDR2 is YYREEE (reference sequence). This CDR3 is built from 17 residues. V was cut by 0 bases and J by 2 bases, with 18 bases left in between.

The V call is TRBV19, the J call TRBJ2-3; possibly TRBD2 for D (6 bases). This CDR3 comprises 15 residues. The germline V and J ends were trimmed by 3 bases and 6 bases, with 16 bases remaining between them. Germline CDR1 reads LNHDA; CDR2 reads SQIVND (reference sequence). The CDR3 region is CASSIQTGGPDTQYF. CDR3 DNA sequence: TGTGCCAGTAGTATTCAGACTGGAGGGCCGGATACGCAGTATTTT.

The rearrangement links TRBV7-8 to TRBJ2-4, with 7 bases that match TRBD2. J gave up 0 bases and V 1 base, and 6 bases lay outside the gene matches. This CDR3 spans 17 amino acids. Germline loops: CDR1 SGHVS, CDR2 FQNEAQ. Here the CDR3 reads CASSLVPSGLAKNIQYF. The CDR3 DNA sequence: TGTGCCAGCAGCTTAGTGCCTAGCGGATTAGCCAAAAACATTCAGTACTTC.

The rearrangement uses TRBV18 and TRBJ1-4; D not certain. The V end lost 1 base, the J end lost 8 bases, and 14 bases lay between the germline ends. Germline CDR1 and CDR2: KGHSH and LQKENI. This CDR3 has 15 amino acids. CDR3 region: CASSPQDGLFEKLFF. In DNA form, the CDR3 reads TGTGCCAGCTCACCACAGGACGGTCTATTCGAAAAACTGTTTTTT.

This chain connects TRBV5-8 to TRBJ2-7, with D hard to call. CDR1 and CDR2 (germline): SGHTS, YDEGEE. V was clipped by 1 base and J by 8 bases, with 13 bases between them. CDR3 size: 13 residues. CDR3 amino acids: CASSLSRAYKQYF. The CDR3 DNA reads TGTGCCAGCAGCTTGTCAAGGGCTTACAAGCAGTACTTC.

The J gene is TRBJ2-1, the V gene TRBV11-3; tentative D call: TRBD1 (6 bases). V was cut by 0 bases and J by 3 bases, with 9 bases left in between. Per germline, CDR1 SGHNT and CDR2 YENEEA. The CDR3 spans 15 residues. This CDR3 is CASSLDSDSYNEQFF. The CDR3 DNA sequence: TGTGCCAGCAGCTTAGATTCGGACAGCTACAATGAGCAGTTCTTC. Looking up the rest from reference TRBV11-3 and TRBJ2-1 gives the full variable domain: EAGVVQSPRYKIIEKKQPVAFWCNPISGHNTLYWYLQNLGQGPELLIRYENEEAVDDSQLPKDRFSAERLKGVDSTLKIQPAELGDSAVYLCASSLDSDSYNEQFFGPGTRLTVL.

The rearrangement uses TRBV5-1 and TRBJ2-2; 11 bases agree with TRBD2. This CDR3 region has 16 residues. In germline, CDR1 is SGHRS, CDR2 YFSETQ. V was pared by 4 bases and J by 7 bases, with 9 bases of the junction left unmatched. The CDR3 loop reads CASSVTSGRGVGELFF. In nucleotides, the CDR3 is TGCGCCAGCAGCGTTACTAGCGGGAGAGGAGTCGGGGAGCTGTTTTTT.

This chain connects TRBV5-1 to TRBJ2-6; possible D gene TRBD1, 5 bases. The CDR3 is made up of 16 amino acids. V was trimmed by 1 base and J by 8 bases, leaving 16 bases between them. Germline-derived CDR1 and CDR2 are SGHRS and YFSETQ. The chain's CDR3 is CASSLRTQGLSNVLTF. The CDR3, as DNA: TGCGCCAGCAGCTTGCGTACTCAGGGTTTGTCCAACGTCCTGACTTTC.

This clone has more than one count but fewer than ten. The CDR3 DNA reads as TGTGCCAGCAGCCCCAGGGGCGATGAGCAGTTCTTC. Protein sequence: CASSPRGDEQFF. This chain joins TRBV11-3 and TRBJ2-1; maybe TRBD1 (6 bases). The V gene lost 5 bases and the J gene lost 8 bases, with 10 bases spanning the gap. This CDR3 contains 12 residues. Germline CDR1 is SGHNT and CDR2 is YENEEA.

The chain employs TRBV9 and TRBJ2-1, with D unclear. The CDR3 is 16 residues long. The V end was cut by 0 bases, the J end by 7 bases, with 17 bases between. Germline CDR1 reads SGDLS; CDR2 reads YYNGEE. The CDR3 nucleotides are TGTGCCAGCAGCGTAGAGGCTAGTCTCCTTCTGAATGAGCAGTTCTTC. It codes for CASSVEASLLLNEQFF. Full variable domain (rest looked up from reference TRBV9 and TRBJ2-1): DSGVTQTPKHLITATGQRVTLRCSPRSGDLSVYWYQQSLDQGLQFLIQYYNGEERAKGNILERFSAQQFPDLHSELNLSSLELGDSALYFCASSVEASLLLNEQFFGPGTRLTVL.

The chain uses TRBV14 and TRBJ2-7; a possible D gene is TRBD1 (7 bases). From germline, CDR1 is SGHDN and CDR2 FVKESK. CDR3 length equals 15 residues. V lost 2 bases and J 6 bases, leaving 17 bases between the germline ends. This CDR3 is CASSQWQGGLGEQYF. CDR3 nucleotide sequence: TGTGCCAGCAGCCAATGGCAGGGGGGTTTAGGCGAGCAGTACTTC.

V gene TRBV10-1 combines with J gene TRBJ2-5; TRBD1 matches at 8 bases. The CDR3 has 18 amino acids. The V segment lost 0 bases and the J segment 0 bases; nucleotides outside the gene matches: 9. The germline CDR1 and CDR2 sequences are WNHNN and SYGVQD (reference sequence). In DNA, the CDR3 is TGCGCCAGCAGTGAGTCGAGCAGCCGGGACAGGTACCAAGAGACCCAGTACTTC. This codes for CASSESSSRDRYQETQYF.

The chain carries TRBV14 and TRBJ2-5, with 8 bases aligning to TRBD2. Germline V gene lookup returns CDR1 SGHDN and CDR2 FVKESK. The junction had 5 bases not matched to a gene; V was cut back by 1 base and J by 4 bases. CDR3 length: 15 amino acids. CDR3: CASSQVRGAGETQYF. The CDR3 DNA sequence: TGTGCCAGCAGCCAAGTGCGGGGGGCGGGAGAGACCCAGTACTTC.

For the CDR3, the DNA is TGTGCCAGCAGCTGGGGGGACAGTCGTGGCTACACCTTC. It encodes CASSWGDSRGYTF. This sequence joins TRBV11-2 and TRBJ1-2; TRBD1 matches 7 bases. The CDR3 runs 13 residues. The trim removed 4 bases at V and 7 bases at J, leaving 6 bases unmatched. Germline loops: CDR1 SGHAT, CDR2 FQNNGV.

J is TRBJ1-5 and V is TRBV28, with D possibly being TRBD1 (5 bases). The CDR3 is 15 amino acids. Germline values: CDR1 MDHEN, CDR2 SYDVKM. The V end was cut by 2 bases, the J end by 3 bases, with 11 bases between. CDR3 coding DNA: TGTGCCAGCAGTTTAATCTCAGGGAACAATCAGCCCCAGCATTTT. This sequence encodes CASSLISGNNQPQHF.

CDR3 coding DNA: TGTGCCAGCAGTGACGGGACAGTCAGGGGAGCTTTCTTT. Residues: CASSDGTVRGAFF. The V and J genes are TRBV6-4 and TRBJ1-1; 7 nucleotides line up with TRBD1. The CDR3 runs 13 residues. Germline CDR1 reads MRHNA; CDR2 reads SNTAGT. Germline trimming cut 2 bases from V and 10 bases from J; bases unmatched to any gene: 7.